This entry lists 32 T cell receptor beta chains sequenced from one sample in a study of blood T cells in healthy people across ages. Using a J-beta primer mix together with a sample-barcoded 5' primer, a second PCR was run for roughly 6 to 12 cycles. TCRdb analysed the 5' RACE reads with MiXCR anew, one entry per CDR3 protein. There are 700,000 to 800,000 distinct CDR3 sequences in the sample; roughly two fifths occur only once, and around a fifth lies in the top ten. Sequencing input: blood. All receptors derive from a woman in her sixties or seventies in good health.

The chain joins TRBV6-2 or TRBV6-3 to TRBJ2-1; D may be TRBD1 (6 bases). In germline, CDR1 is MNHEY, CDR2 SVGEGT. V dropped 7 bases and J dropped 5 bases, with 15 bases sitting between them. There are 14 residues in the CDR3. The CDR3 reads CASIAGTSHNEQFF. The CDR3 coding sequence is TGTGCCAGCATCGCCGGGACATCTCACAATGAGCAGTTCTTC.

The rearrangement joins TRBV10-3 to TRBJ1-1, with D perhaps matching TRBD1 (5 bases). Trimming cost V 7 bases and J 1 base, with 7 bases left between them. The CDR3 sequence is 12 residues long. Germline loops: CDR1 ENHRY, CDR2 SYGVKD. In nucleotides, the CDR3 is TGTGCCATCACAACAGGGAACACTGAAGCTTTCTTT. Translation gives CAITTGNTEAFF.

This clonotype turned up a few times. The chain carries TRBV9 and TRBJ1-1; D ambiguous. Germline V lookup: CDR1 SGDLS, CDR2 YYNGEE. The V gene lost 2 bases and the J gene lost 1 base, with 9 bases spanning the gap. This CDR3 has 14 residues. The CDR3 loop is CASSVTSENTEAFF. The DNA for the CDR3 is TGTGCCAGCAGCGTCACGTCGGAGAACACTGAAGCTTTCTTT.

This sequence joins TRBV12-3 or TRBV12-4 and TRBJ2-7, with D perhaps matching TRBD2 (5 bases). The CDR3 has 15 amino acids. Trimming shortened V by 1 base and J by 7 bases, and 17 bases separated the two germline ends. CDR3 sequence: CASSLDSGNYNEQYF. The CDR3 bases are TGTGCCAGCAGTTTAGATTCCGGGAATTACAATGAGCAGTACTTC.

This rearrangement joins TRBV20-1 to TRBJ2-3, with 8 bases matching TRBD2. The CDR3 sequence is 15 residues long. V dropped 1 base and J dropped 1; count of bases not matched to a gene: 4. Per the germline V gene, CDR1 is DFQATT and CDR2 is SNEGSKA (reference sequence). The CDR3 DNA follows: TGCAGTGCTAGAGGGGGTAGCGGGGGCACAGATACGCAGTATTTT. This codes for CSARGGSGGTDTQYF.

This clonotype occurred many times. CDR3 DNA: TGTGCCAGCAGTTACCTCCCTAGGGAGCAGTTCTTC. This codes for CASSYLPREQFF. This chain joins TRBV6-2 or TRBV6-3 and TRBJ2-1; D unresolved. V lost 2 bases and J 10 bases, leaving 9 bases between the germline ends. This CDR3 contains 12 residues. The germline V gene encodes CDR1 MNHEY and CDR2 SVGEGT.

This clonotype was seen many times. In nucleotides, the CDR3 is TGCAGCGTGACCGGGTTGGAGGGAACCGAGCAGTACTTC. As protein: CSVTGLEGTEQYF. The gene calls are TRBV29-1 and TRBJ2-7; D is perhaps TRBD2 (6 bases). CDR3 length: 13 residues. The germline gives CDR1 SQVTM, CDR2 ANQGSEA. The V gene lost 6 bases and the J gene lost 6 bases, with 18 bases spanning the gap.

A word on this clonotype: The junction shows a germline mismatch at one end, possibly a read error. The chain links TRBV20-1 to TRBJ1-2; maybe TRBD1 (6 bases). This CDR3 has 13 residues. Germline assignment: CDR1 DFQATT and CDR2 SNEGSKA (reference sequence). The CDR3 is CGARVGQNYGYTF. The DNA for the CDR3 is TGCGGTGCTAGGGTCGGACAGAACTATGGCTACACCTTC.

This clonotype showed up just a few times. V gene TRBV3-1 combines with J gene TRBJ2-1; D gene uncertain. The germline gives CDR1 LGHDT, CDR2 YNNKEL (reference sequence). The CDR3 length is 13 residues. V was cut by 3 bases and J by 12 bases, with 15 bases left in between. Here the CDR3 reads CASSQGLGNRQFF. CDR3 in DNA: TGTGCCAGCAGCCAGGGCTTAGGTAATCGGCAGTTCTTC.

With regard to this clonotype: A much more abundant neighbour one base away suggests this may be a read error. The chain has TRBV9 and TRBJ2-5; TRBD1 or TRBD2 may be the D gene (5 bases each). CDR1 is SGDLS, CDR2 YYNGEE, per germline. CDR3 length equals 14 residues. The CDR3 nucleotides are TGTGCCAGCAGCGAATCAGGGACGACAAAGACCCGGTACTTC. Its translation is CASSESGTTKTRYF.

This clonotype was found once. The V call is TRBV12-5, the J call TRBJ2-1, with D possibly TRBD2 on 5 matching bases. V was pared by 4 bases and J by 12 bases, with 25 bases between. CDR1 and CDR2 (germline): LGHNT, FRNRAP. The CDR3 runs to 16 residues. In nucleotides, the CDR3 is TGTGCTAGTGGTTCCGAACACGGGGAATCAGTTCGAGGGCAGTTCTTC. Translation gives CASGSEHGESVRGQFF.

The chain joins TRBV27 to TRBJ1-1, with a tentative D call TRBD1 (6 bases). Trimming shortened V by 5 bases and J by 6 bases, and 16 bases separated the two germline ends. Germline loops: CDR1 MNHEY, CDR2 SMNVEV (reference sequence). CDR3 length equals 14 residues. This CDR3 reads CASSPGDNNPEAFF. The DNA for the CDR3 is TGTGCCAGCAGTCCCGGGGACAATAACCCTGAAGCTTTCTTT.

There are a few counts of this clonotype. This chain joins TRBV6-2 or TRBV6-3 and TRBJ2-7, with D tentatively TRBD2 (7 bases). Germline V lookup: CDR1 MNHEY, CDR2 SVGEGT. The CDR3 consists of 13 residues. V was pared by 8 bases and J by 5 bases, with 16 bases between. The CDR3 bases are TGTGCCAGCCACGGGGGGCGCCTAAACGAGCAGTACTTC. Translating it yields CASHGGRLNEQYF.

V is TRBV11-2 and J is TRBJ1-2; 10 bases align to TRBD1. The CDR3 has 15 residues. V gave up 1 base and J gave up 4 bases; unmatched junction bases: 3. Per the germline V gene, CDR1 is SGHAT and CDR2 is FQNNGV. CDR3 protein: CASSLVGTGAYGYTF. The DNA of the CDR3 is TGTGCCAGCAGCTTAGTAGGGACAGGGGCCTATGGCTACACCTTC.

With respect to this clonotype: A much larger clonotype is one base distant, so this may be a read error. The chain carries TRBV29-1 and TRBJ2-3, with D maybe TRBD2 (5 bases). This CDR3 has 12 amino acids. Germline V gives CDR1 SQVTM, CDR2 ANQGSEA. The CDR3 sequence is CSADRRGGTQYF. The CDR3, as DNA: TGCAGTGCGGACCGCAGAGGAGGTACGCAGTATTTT.

The V call is TRBV3-1, the J call TRBJ2-3; 9 bases are shared with TRBD2. V lost 8 bases, J lost 2 bases, and 5 bases stayed unmatched. Germline V gene lookup returns CDR1 LGHDT and CDR2 YNNKEL (reference sequence). This CDR3 comprises 14 residues. The CDR3 sequence: CASGRLADTDTQYF. CDR3 nucleotides: TGTGCCAGCGGCCGACTAGCGGACACAGATACGCAGTATTTT.

This chain uses TRBV7-3 with TRBJ2-3; D may correspond to TRBD1 or TRBD2 (5 bases each). Germline V gives CDR1 SGHTA, CDR2 FQGTGA. This CDR3 spans 16 amino acids. V was cut by 4 bases and J by 0 bases, with 14 bases left in between. DNA for the CDR3: TGTGCCAGCAGCTACGGGGCCTTAACTAGCACAGATACGCAGTATTTT. As protein: CASSYGALTSTDTQYF.

Written as DNA, the CDR3 is TGTGCCAGCAGTTTTGCTAGCGGGACCTACGAGCAGTACTTC. Its protein is CASSFASGTYEQYF. The rearrangement joins TRBV28 to TRBJ2-7, with TRBD2 matching over 9 bases. The CDR3 runs 14 residues. The germline V gene has CDR1 MDHEN and CDR2 SYDVKM. After removal of 3 bases from V and 2 bases from J, the junction contained 2 bases not matched to a gene.

This sequence joins TRBV28 and TRBJ2-1; 9 bases agree with TRBD1. There are 16 residues in the CDR3. Germline V gives CDR1 MDHEN, CDR2 SYDVKM. V was pared by 7 bases and J by 5 bases, with 12 bases of the junction left unmatched. In nucleotides, the CDR3 is TGTGCCAGCACCTCCGGAGGGACAGGGCAAAACAATGAGCAGTTCTTC. Translated, it gives CASTSGGTGQNNEQFF.

The CDR3 region is CATSRDKETQYF. The CDR3, as DNA: TGTGCCACCAGCAGAGATAAAGAGACCCAGTACTTC. The chain is built from TRBV15 and TRBJ2-5; D gene uncertain. Per the germline V gene, CDR1 is LNHNV and CDR2 is YYDKDF (reference sequence). V lost 0 bases, J lost 3 bases, and 2 bases lay in between. The CDR3 consists of 12 residues.

This clonotype was seen a few times. The genes are TRBV14 and TRBJ2-3; D not certain. V lost 4 bases and J 0 bases, leaving 11 bases between the germline ends. Germline V CDR1 and CDR2: SGHDN, FVKESK. This CDR3 contains 15 residues. The CDR3 DNA reads TGTGCCAGCAGCCTACATGTGGGTAGCACAGATACGCAGTATTTT. Its protein product is CASSLHVGSTDTQYF.

This clonotype has a handful of counts. A much larger clone lies one base from this, so it may be a read error. The rearrangement uses TRBV7-2 and TRBJ2-7, with 12 positions matching TRBD1. The J segment lost 6 bases and the V segment lost 5 bases, leaving 5 bases of the junction unmatched. This CDR3 has 14 amino acids. The germline gives CDR1 SGHTA, CDR2 FQGNSA. CDR3 DNA sequence: TGTGCCAGCAGCCCCGGGACAGGGGGCTGCGAGCAGTACTTC. Its translation: CASSPGTGGCEQYF.

The gene calls are TRBV5-1 and TRBJ2-5; 8 bases are shared with TRBD1. The CDR3 totals 15 residues. Trimming took 3 bases from V and 4 from J; bases not matched to a gene: 8. CDR1 and CDR2 from the germline V gene are SGHRS and YFSETQ. The CDR3, as DNA: TGCGCCAGCAGCTCACAGGGGGATCGGGGAGAGACCCAGTACTTC. This translates into CASSSQGDRGETQYF.

This clonotype has a handful of counts. The genes are TRBV29-1 and TRBJ1-1; the D gene is possibly TRBD1 (6 bases). V shed 5 bases and J shed 0 bases, with 16 bases lying between them. CDR1 is SQVTM, CDR2 ANQGSEA, per germline. The CDR3 is 15 residues long. The CDR3 protein is CSVTWGALLNTEAFF. The CDR3 nucleotides read TGCAGCGTTACGTGGGGGGCGCTTCTGAACACTGAAGCTTTCTTT.

V usage is TRBV9 and J usage is TRBJ2-3; 11 nucleotides agree with TRBD2. Germline V gives CDR1 SGDLS, CDR2 YYNGEE. The CDR3 contains 16 residues. The V gene end was trimmed by 3 bases and the J gene end by 2 bases; junction bases not matched to a gene: 5. The CDR3 is CASSGGTSGYTDTQYF. CDR3 sequence (DNA): TGTGCCAGCAGCGGTGGGACTAGCGGTTACACAGATACGCAGTATTTT.

V and J are TRBV12-3 or TRBV12-4 and TRBJ2-1; 9 bases map to TRBD2. This CDR3 spans 17 amino acids. The ends lost 5 bases at V and 7 bases at J; junction bases unmatched: 15. The DNA of the CDR3 is TGTGCCAGCAGTCTGCAACCTCTTAGCGGGAGCGTGAATGAGCAGTTCTTC. Protein sequence: CASSLQPLSGSVNEQFF.

The rearrangement joins TRBV6-2 or TRBV6-3 to TRBJ2-1; a weak D match, TRBD2 (7 bases). The better agreement between TRBJ2-7 and the DNA end casts doubt on the J call. In germline, CDR1 is MNHEY, CDR2 SVGEGT. CDR3 size: 13 residues. This CDR3 is CAILRSGDNEQYF. CDR3 nucleotides: TGTGCCATCCTCCGGAGCGGGGACAATGAGCAGTACTTC.

This chain connects TRBV5-1 to TRBJ1-2; D not resolved. Germline CDR1 reads SGHRS; CDR2 reads YFSETQ. The length of the CDR3 is 14 residues. Trimming cost V 4 bases and J 4 bases, with 14 bases left between them. The CDR3 DNA follows: TGCGCCAGCAGCGTGGAAGCCCCGTCCTATGGCTACACCTTC. This encodes CASSVEAPSYGYTF.

The chain couples TRBV20-1 to TRBJ2-3; 8 bases are shared with TRBD2. Germline CDR1 is DFQATT and CDR2 is SNEGSKA (reference sequence). This CDR3 has 15 amino acids. Trimming took 0 bases from V and 1 from J; bases not matched to a gene: 3. The CDR3 region is CSARERRGGTDTQYF. The CDR3 DNA sequence: TGCAGTGCTAGAGAGCGGCGGGGGGGCACAGATACGCAGTATTTT.

In its sample, this clonotype was seen a few times. This CDR3 is CASSPGTSGRAEETQYF. CDR3 coding DNA: TGTGCCAGCAGCCCGGGGACTAGCGGGAGGGCCGAAGAGACCCAGTACTTC. The rearrangement joins TRBV5-5 to TRBJ2-5; 16 positions match TRBD2. The junction had 6 bases not matched to a gene; V was cut back by 4 bases and J by 3 bases. The CDR3 length is 17 residues. CDR1 is SGHKS, CDR2 YYEKEE, per germline (reference sequence).

This chain links TRBV6-2 or TRBV6-3 with TRBJ2-1, with 8 bases identical to TRBD2. The CDR3 consists of 15 residues. CDR1 MNHEY and CDR2 SVGEGT come from the germline V gene. V lost 2 bases, J lost 5 bases, and 5 bases stayed unmatched. The CDR3, as DNA: TGTGCCAGCAGTTACAAAAGCGGGGGACACAATGAGCAGTTCTTC. It yields the protein CASSYKSGGHNEQFF.

This clonotype has more than one count but fewer than ten. An end of the junction does not agree with germline; a read error may underlie this. The chain combines TRBV24-1 with TRBJ2-1, with 10 bases identical to TRBD2. This CDR3 spans 13 amino acids. Germline loops: CDR1 KGHDR, CDR2 SFDVKD. The CDR3 loop reads CATSTSGNNERFF. Here the CDR3 DNA reads TGTGCCACCAGCACTAGCGGGAACAATGAGCGGTTCTTC.